This T cell receptor beta chain was identified during a study of shared clonotypes between healthy human individuals. Study-wide results and limits: On the whole, naive subsets had larger estimated richness than memory subsets had. Naive CD4 clonotype sharing across several donors was around 5.5%.

Generated by immunoSEQ multiplex PCR, the TCRdb table keeps only in-frame clones and is missing some. This sample has some 2.1 million clones, with over 85% found just once. Positive CCR7 selection of CD45RO-negative cells yielded the naive CD8 cells, and terminally differentiated effector memory CD45RA+ cells were excluded. The V and J ends lost 10 bases and 5 bases respectively, with 17 bases between them. Germline V gene data show CDR1 as SEHNR and CDR2 as FQNEAQ (reference sequence). This CDR3 has 13 amino acids. Turning to this clone: Its specificity is not known.

The TCR was taken from a man aged 18 to 35 in good health. Some clones in this sample may be carry-over from other donors' samples. Sequenced sample: naive CD8+ T cells from PBMCs. The V and J genes are TRBV7-9 and TRBJ1-1; D is perhaps TRBD1 (6 bases). The CDR3 DNA is TGTGCCATCCTTAAGGGGGGTAGTACTGAAGCTTTCTTT. Translated, it gives CAILKGGSTEAFF.